This TCR beta chain appears in the sequencing data of a study of shared clonotypes between healthy human individuals. This CDR3 spans 14 amino acids. Germline CDR1 is SGHDN and CDR2 is FVKESK. The ends were cut back, 0 bases at V and 3 bases at J, with 8 bases in the middle. In the naive CD8 group, cells lacked CD45RO and were positively selected for CCR7, so terminally differentiated effector memory CD45RA+ cells were left out. TCRdb's table, derived via immunoSEQ multiplex PCR, lists solely in-frame clones and lacks some. The sample lists some 2.1 million clones, roughly 93% occurring once. The material sequenced was naive CD8+ T cells from PBMCs. This TCR derives from a man younger than 35 in good health. Some clones in this sample may be carry-over from other donors' samples. The chain joins TRBV14 to TRBJ2-5; TRBD1 might be the D (5 bases). The CDR3 DNA reads TGTGCCAGCAGCCAAGAAGGGGCAGAAGAGACCCAGTACTTC. As protein: CASSQEGAEETQYF.